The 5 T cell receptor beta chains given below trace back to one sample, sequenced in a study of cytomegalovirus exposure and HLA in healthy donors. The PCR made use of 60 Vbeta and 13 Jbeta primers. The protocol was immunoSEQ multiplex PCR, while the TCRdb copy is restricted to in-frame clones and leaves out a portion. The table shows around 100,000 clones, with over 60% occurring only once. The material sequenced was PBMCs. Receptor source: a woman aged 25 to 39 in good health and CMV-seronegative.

The CDR3 region has the DNA TGTGCCAGCAGTTCACCGAACAGGGGGCTGGACTACGAGCAGTACTTC. It yields the protein CASSSPNRGLDYEQYF. The rearrangement links TRBV28 to TRBJ2-7, with 9 bases lining up with TRBD1. CDR3 length: 16 amino acids. Germline V gene sequence: CDR1 MDHEN, CDR2 SYDVKM. After removal of 4 bases from V and 3 bases from J, the junction contained 10 bases not matched to a gene.

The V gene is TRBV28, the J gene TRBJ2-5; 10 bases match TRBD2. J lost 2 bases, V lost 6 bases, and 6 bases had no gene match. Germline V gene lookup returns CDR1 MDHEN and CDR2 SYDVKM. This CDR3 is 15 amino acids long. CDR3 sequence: CASRRAGGPQETQYF. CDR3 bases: TGTGCCAGCAGGAGAGCGGGAGGGCCTCAAGAGACCCAGTACTTC.

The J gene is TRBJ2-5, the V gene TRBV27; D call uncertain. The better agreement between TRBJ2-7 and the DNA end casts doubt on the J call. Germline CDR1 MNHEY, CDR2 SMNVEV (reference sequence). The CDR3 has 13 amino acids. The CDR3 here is CASSSRTDYEQYF. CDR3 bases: TGTGCCAGCAGTTCTCGGACCGACTACGAGCAGTACTTC.

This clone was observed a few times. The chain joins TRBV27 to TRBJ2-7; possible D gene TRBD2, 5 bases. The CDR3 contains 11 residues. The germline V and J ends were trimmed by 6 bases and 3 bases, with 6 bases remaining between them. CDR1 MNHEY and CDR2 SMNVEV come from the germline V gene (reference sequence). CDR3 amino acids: CASRGVYEQYF. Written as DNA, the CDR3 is TGTGCCAGCAGGGGAGTCTACGAGCAGTACTTC.

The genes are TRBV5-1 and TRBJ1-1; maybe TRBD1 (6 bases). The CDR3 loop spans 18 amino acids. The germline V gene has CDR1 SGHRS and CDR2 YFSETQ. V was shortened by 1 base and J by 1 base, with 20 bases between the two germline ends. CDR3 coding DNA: TGCGCCAGCAGCTTGAGTCGAGTACGGCAGGGGAGGAACACTGAAGCTTTCTTT. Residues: CASSLSRVRQGRNTEAFF.